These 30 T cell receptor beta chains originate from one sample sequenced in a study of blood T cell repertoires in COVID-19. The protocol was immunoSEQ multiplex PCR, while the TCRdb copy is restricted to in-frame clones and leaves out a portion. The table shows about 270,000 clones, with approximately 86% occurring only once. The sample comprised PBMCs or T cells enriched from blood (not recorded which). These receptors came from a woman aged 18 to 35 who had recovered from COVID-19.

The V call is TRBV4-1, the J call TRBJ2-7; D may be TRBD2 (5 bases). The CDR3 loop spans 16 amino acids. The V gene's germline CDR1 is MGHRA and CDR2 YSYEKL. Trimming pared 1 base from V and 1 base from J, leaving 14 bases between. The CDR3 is CASSQGHPGYSYEQYF. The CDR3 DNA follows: TGCGCCAGCAGCCAAGGCCATCCGGGGTATTCCTACGAGCAGTACTTC.

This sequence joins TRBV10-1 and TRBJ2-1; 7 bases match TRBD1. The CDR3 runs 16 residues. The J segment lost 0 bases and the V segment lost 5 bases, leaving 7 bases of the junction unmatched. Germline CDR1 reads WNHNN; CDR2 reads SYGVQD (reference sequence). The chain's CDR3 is CASSSDRASSYNEQFF. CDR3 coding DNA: TGCGCCAGCAGTTCAGACAGGGCGAGCTCCTACAATGAGCAGTTCTTC.

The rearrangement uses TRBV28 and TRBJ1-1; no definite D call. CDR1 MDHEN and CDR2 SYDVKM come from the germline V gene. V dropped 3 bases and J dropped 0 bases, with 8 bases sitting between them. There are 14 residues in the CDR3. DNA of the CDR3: TGTGCCAGCAGTTTGGCCGGGATGAACACTGAAGCTTTCTTT. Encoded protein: CASSLAGMNTEAFF.

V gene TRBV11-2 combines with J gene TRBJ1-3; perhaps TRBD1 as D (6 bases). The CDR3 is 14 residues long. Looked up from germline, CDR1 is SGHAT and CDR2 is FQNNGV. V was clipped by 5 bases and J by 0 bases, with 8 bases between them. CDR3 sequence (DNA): TGTGCCAGCAGCCGGACAGTCTCTGGAAACACCATATATTTT. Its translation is CASSRTVSGNTIYF.

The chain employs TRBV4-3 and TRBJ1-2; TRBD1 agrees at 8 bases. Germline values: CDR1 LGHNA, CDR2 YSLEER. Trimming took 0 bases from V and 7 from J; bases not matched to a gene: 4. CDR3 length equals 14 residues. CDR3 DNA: TGCGCCAGCAGCCAAGAAGCAGGGGGCTCTGGCTACACCTTC. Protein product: CASSQEAGGSGYTF.

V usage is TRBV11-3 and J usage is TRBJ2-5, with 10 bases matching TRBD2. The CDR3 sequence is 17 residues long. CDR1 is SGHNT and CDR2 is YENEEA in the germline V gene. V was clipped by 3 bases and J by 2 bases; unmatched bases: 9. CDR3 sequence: CASSLGQGLATQETQYF. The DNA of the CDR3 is TGTGCCAGCAGCTTGGGGCAGGGACTAGCGACTCAAGAGACCCAGTACTTC.

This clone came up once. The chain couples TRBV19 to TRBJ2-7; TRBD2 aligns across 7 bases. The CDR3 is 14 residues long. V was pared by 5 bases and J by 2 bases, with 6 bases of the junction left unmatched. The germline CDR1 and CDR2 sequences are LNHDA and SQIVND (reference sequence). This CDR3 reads CASSPPREPYEQYF. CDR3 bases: TGTGCCAGTAGTCCCCCGCGGGAGCCCTACGAGCAGTACTTC.

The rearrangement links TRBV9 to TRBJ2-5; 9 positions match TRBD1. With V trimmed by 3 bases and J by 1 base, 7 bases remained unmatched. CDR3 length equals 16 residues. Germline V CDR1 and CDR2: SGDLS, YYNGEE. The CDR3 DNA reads TGTGCCAGCAGCGCTAGGGGACAGGGCCCCCAAGAGACCCAGTACTTC. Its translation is CASSARGQGPQETQYF.

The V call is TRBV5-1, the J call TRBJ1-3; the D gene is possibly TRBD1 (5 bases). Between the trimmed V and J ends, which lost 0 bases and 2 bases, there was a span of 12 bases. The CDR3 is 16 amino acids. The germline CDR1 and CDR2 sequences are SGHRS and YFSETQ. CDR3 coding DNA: TGCGCCAGCAGCTTGGTGGGGGGTTTAGCTGGAAACACCATATATTTT. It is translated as CASSLVGGLAGNTIYF.

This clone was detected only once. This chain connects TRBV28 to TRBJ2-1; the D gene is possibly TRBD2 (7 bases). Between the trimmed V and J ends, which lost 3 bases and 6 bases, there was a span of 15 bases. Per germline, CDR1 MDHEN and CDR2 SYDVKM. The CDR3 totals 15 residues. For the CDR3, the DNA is TGTGCCAGCAGTTTCAGGGGAGGGCCTGGCAATGAGCAGTTCTTC. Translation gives CASSFRGGPGNEQFF.

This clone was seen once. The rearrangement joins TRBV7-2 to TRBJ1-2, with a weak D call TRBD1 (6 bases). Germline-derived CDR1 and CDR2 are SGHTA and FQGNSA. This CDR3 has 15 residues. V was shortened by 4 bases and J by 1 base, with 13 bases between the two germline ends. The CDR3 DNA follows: TGTGCCAGCAGCTCTCACAGGGCACTTAACTATGGCTACACCTTC. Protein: CASSSHRALNYGYTF.

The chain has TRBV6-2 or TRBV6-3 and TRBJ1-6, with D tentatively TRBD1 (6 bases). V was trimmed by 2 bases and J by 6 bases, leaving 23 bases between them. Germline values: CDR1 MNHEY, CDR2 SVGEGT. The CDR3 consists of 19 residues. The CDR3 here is CASSYPNGNRVSLNSPLHF. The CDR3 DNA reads TGTGCCAGCAGTTACCCCAATGGAAACAGGGTGAGCCTTAATTCACCCCTCCACTTT.

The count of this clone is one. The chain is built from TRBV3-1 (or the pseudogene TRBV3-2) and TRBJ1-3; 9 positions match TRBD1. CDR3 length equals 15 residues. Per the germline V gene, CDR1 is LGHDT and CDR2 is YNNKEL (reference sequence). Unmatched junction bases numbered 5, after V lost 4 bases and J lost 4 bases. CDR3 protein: CASSRDREGGNTIYF. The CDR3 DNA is TGTGCCAGCAGCCGGGACAGGGAAGGAGGAAACACCATATATTTT.

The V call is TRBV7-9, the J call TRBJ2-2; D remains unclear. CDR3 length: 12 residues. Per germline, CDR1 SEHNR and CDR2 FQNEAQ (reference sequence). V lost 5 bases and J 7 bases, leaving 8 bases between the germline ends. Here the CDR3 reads CASSNGGGELFF. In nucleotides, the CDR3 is TGTGCCAGCAGCAACGGTGGCGGGGAGCTGTTTTTT. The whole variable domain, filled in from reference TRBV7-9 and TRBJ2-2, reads DTGVSQNPRHKITKRGQNVTFRCDPISEHNRLYWYRQTLGQGPEFLTYFQNEAQLEKSRLLSDRFSAERPKGSFSTLEIQRTEQGDSAMYLCASSNGGGELFFGEGSRLTVL.

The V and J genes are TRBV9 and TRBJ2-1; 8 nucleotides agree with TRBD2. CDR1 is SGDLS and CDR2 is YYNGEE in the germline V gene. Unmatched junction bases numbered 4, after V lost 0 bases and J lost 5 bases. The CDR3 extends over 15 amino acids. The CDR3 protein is CASSVEASGHNEQFF. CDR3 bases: TGTGCCAGCAGCGTAGAGGCTAGCGGGCACAATGAGCAGTTCTTC. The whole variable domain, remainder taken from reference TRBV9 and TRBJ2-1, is DSGVTQTPKHLITATGQRVTLRCSPRSGDLSVYWYQQSLDQGLQFLIQYYNGEERAKGNILERFSAQQFPDLHSELNLSSLELGDSALYFCASSVEASGHNEQFFGPGTRLTVL.

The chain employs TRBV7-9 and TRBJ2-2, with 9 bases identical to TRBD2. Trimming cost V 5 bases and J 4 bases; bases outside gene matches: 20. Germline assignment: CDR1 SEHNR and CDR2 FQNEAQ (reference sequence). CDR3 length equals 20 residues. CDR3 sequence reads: CASSTTQLAGVFIRTGELFF. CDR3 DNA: TGTGCCAGCAGCACGACCCAGTTAGCGGGAGTTTTTATCCGCACCGGGGAGCTGTTTTTT. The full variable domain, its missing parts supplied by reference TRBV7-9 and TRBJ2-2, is DTGVSQNPRHKITKRGQNVTFRCDPISEHNRLYWYRQTLGQGPEFLTYFQNEAQLEKSRLLSDRFSAERPKGSFSTLEIQRTEQGDSAMYLCASSTTQLAGVFIRTGELFFGEGSRLTVL.

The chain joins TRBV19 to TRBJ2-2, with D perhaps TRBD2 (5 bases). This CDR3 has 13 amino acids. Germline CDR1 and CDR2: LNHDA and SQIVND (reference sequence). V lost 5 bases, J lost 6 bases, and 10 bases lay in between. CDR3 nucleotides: TGTGCCAGTAGTCCCCCGGGATCCGGGGAGCTGTTTTTT. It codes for CASSPPGSGELFF.

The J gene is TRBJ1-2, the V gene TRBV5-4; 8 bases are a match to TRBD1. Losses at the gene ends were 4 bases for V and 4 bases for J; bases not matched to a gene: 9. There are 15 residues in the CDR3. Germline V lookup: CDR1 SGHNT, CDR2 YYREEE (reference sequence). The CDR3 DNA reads TGTGCCAGCAGCACGACAGGGGATTATAGCTATGGCTACACCTTC. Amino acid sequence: CASSTTGDYSYGYTF.

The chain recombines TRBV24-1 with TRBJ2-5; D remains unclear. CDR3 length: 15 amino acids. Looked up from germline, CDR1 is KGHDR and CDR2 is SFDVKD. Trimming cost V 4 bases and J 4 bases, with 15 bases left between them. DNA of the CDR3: TGTGCCACCAGTGACGCAACCCCGGGTGGAGAGACCCAGTACTTC. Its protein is CATSDATPGGETQYF.

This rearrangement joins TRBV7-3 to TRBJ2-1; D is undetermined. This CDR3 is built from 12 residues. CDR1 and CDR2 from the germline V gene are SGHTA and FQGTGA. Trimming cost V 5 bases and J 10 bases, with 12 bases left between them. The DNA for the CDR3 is TGTGCCAGCAGCCAGGTGCGTGGAGAGCAGTTCTTC. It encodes CASSQVRGEQFF.

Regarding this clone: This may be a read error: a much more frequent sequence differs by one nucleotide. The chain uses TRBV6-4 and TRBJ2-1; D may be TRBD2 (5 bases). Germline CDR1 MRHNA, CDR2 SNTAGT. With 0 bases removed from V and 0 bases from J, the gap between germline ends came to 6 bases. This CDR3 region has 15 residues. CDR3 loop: CASSDSSDSYNEQFF. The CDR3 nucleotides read TGTGCCAGCAGTGACTCTAGCGACTCCTACAATGAGCAGTTCTTC.

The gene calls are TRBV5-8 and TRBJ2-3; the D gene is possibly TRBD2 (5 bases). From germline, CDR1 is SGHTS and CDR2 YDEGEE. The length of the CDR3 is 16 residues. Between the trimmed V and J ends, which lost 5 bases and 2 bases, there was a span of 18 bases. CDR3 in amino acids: CASRKSDFLDTDTQYF. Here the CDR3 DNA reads TGTGCCAGCAGGAAATCGGACTTCCTAGACACAGATACGCAGTATTTT.

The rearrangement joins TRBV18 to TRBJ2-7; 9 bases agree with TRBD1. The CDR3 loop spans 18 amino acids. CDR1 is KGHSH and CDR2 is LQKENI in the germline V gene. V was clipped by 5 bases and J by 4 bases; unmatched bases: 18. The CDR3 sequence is CASSRGQGGSRAVYEQYF. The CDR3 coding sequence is TGTGCCAGCTCAAGGGGACAGGGTGGGAGTCGGGCTGTATACGAGCAGTACTTC.

The CDR3 is CASSSTGTGTTEAFF. For the CDR3, the DNA is TGTGCCAGCAGCTCGACCGGGACAGGGACCACTGAAGCTTTCTTT. This rearrangement joins TRBV7-9 to TRBJ1-1; 9 positions match TRBD1. V trimming: 4 bases; J trimming: 4 bases; junction bases outside the gene matches: 7. The CDR3 contains 15 residues. CDR1 and CDR2 from the germline V gene are SEHNR and FQNEAQ (reference sequence).

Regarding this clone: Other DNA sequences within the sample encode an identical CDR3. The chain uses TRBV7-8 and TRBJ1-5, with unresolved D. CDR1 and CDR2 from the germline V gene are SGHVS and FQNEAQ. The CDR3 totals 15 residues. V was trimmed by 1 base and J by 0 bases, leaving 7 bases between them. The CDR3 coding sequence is TGTGCCAGCAGCTTAGTGGCGGATAGCAATCAGCCCCAGCATTTT. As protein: CASSLVADSNQPQHF.

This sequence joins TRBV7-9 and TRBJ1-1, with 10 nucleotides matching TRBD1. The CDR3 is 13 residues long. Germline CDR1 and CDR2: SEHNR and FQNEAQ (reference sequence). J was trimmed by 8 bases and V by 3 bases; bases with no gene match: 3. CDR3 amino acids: CASSLTGGVEAFF. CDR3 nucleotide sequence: TGTGCCAGCAGCTTGACAGGGGGCGTAGAAGCTTTCTTT.

The CDR3 nucleotides read TGTGCCATCAGTGAGTCGAGGCAGGGTCCGGACAATGAGCAGTTCTTC. Amino acids: CAISESRQGPDNEQFF. The chain uses TRBV10-3 and TRBJ2-1; a weak D match, TRBD1 (5 bases). Per the germline V gene, CDR1 is ENHRY and CDR2 is SYGVKD. The CDR3 is 16 residues long. The ends were cut back, 0 bases at V and 5 bases at J, with 14 bases in the middle.

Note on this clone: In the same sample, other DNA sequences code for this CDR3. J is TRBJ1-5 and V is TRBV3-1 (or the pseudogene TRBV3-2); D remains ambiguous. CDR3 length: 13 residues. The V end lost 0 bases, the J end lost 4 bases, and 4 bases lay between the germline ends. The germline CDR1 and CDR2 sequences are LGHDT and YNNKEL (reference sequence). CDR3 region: CASSQDLNQPQHF. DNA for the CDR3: TGTGCCAGCAGCCAAGATTTAAATCAGCCCCAGCATTTT.

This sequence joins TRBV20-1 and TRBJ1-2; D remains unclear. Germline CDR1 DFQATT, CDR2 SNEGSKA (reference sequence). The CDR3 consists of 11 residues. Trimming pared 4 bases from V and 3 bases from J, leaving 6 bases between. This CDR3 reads CSAIRDYGYTF. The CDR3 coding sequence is TGCAGTGCTATACGGGACTATGGCTACACCTTC.

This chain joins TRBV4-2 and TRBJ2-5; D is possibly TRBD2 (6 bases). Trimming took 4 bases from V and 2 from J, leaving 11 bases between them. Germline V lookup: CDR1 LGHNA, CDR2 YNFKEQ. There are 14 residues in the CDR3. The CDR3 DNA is TGTGCCAGCAGCCCCCGGGGGAGTCAAGAGACCCAGTACTTC. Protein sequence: CASSPRGSQETQYF.